What follows is one TCR beta chain and its context. This entry belongs to a study of blood T cell repertoires in COVID-19. Assay used: immunoSEQ multiplex PCR; TCRdb lists only in-frame clones, some missing. The table includes 200,000 to 250,000 clones, approximately 88% detected once. The CDR3 loop spans 14 amino acids. Trimming pared 0 bases from V and 7 bases from J, leaving 10 bases between. Germline-derived CDR1 and CDR2 are MGHRA and YSYEKL. This sequence joins TRBV4-1 and TRBJ2-1; D possibly corresponds to TRBD2 (5 bases). The specimen sequenced was PBMCs or T cells enriched from blood (not recorded which). The TCR was taken from a woman aged 25 to 39 who had been exposed to COVID-19. This CDR3 reads CASSQEEGPNEQFF. CDR3 DNA sequence: TGCGCCAGCAGCCAAGAAGAGGGCCCAAATGAGCAGTTCTTC.